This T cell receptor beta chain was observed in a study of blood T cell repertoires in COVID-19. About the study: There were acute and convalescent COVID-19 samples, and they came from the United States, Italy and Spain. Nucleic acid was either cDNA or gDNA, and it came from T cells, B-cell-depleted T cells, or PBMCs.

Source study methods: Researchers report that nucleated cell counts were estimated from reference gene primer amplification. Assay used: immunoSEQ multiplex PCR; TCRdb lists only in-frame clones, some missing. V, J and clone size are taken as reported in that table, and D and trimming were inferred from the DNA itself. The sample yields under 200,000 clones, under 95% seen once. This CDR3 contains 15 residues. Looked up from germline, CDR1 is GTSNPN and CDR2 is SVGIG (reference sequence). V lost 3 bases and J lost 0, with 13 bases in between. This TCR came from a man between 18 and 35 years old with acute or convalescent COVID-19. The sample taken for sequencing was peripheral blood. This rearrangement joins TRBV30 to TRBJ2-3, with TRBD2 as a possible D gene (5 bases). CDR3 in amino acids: CAWRGEAVSTDTQYF. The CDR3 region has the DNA TGTGCCTGGAGGGGTGAAGCGGTTAGCACAGATACGCAGTATTTT.